The 26 T cell receptor beta chains in this list originate from one sample, sequenced in a study of control samples from healthy donors and cancer patients. The assay was immunoSEQ multiplex PCR, and TCRdb's table has in-frame clones only and misses some. Of over 65,000 clones in the sample, about 89% were seen once. The sequencing sample was made of PBMCs. All receptors come from a woman in her forties or fifties with colorectal cancer.

The chain links TRBV19 to TRBJ2-1, with D hard to call. Per the germline V gene, CDR1 is LNHDA and CDR2 is SQIVND (reference sequence). V dropped 3 bases and J dropped 2 bases, with 8 bases sitting between them. The CDR3 contains 14 residues. The CDR3 region has the DNA TGTGCCAGTAGTATCCGGGCCGCCTACAATGAGCAGTTCTTC. As protein: CASSIRAAYNEQFF.

The genes are TRBV7-8 and TRBJ1-5; unclear D gene. Germline CDR1 is SGHVS and CDR2 is FQNEAQ. V shed 5 bases and J shed 0 bases, with 5 bases lying between them. The CDR3 is made up of 13 amino acids. Here the CDR3 DNA reads TGTGCCAGCAGCATGGATAGCAATCAGCCCCAGCATTTT. Its translation is CASSMDSNQPQHF.

The J gene is TRBJ1-5, the V gene TRBV11-1, with 7 bases fitting TRBD1. CDR1 and CDR2 (germline): SGHAT, FQDESV (reference sequence). The CDR3 extends over 14 amino acids. After removal of 5 bases from V and 7 bases from J, the junction contained 8 bases not matched to a gene. The CDR3 nucleotides read TGTGCCAGCAGCCCGACAGGGCAAGGGCAGCCCCAGCATTTT. Protein: CASSPTGQGQPQHF. The full variable domain, completed using reference TRBV11-1 and TRBJ1-5, is EAEVAQSPRYKITEKSQAVAFWCDPISGHATLYWYRQILGQGPELLVQFQDESVVDDSQLPKDRFSAERLKGVDSTLKIQPAELGDSAMYLCASSPTGQGQPQHFGDGTRLSIL.

This clone was seen just once. The chain combines TRBV7-8 with TRBJ1-2; TRBD1 matches 7 bases. The ends lost 5 bases at V and 4 bases at J; junction bases unmatched: 13. Germline V gene data show CDR1 as SGHVS and CDR2 as FQNEAQ. CDR3 length equals 16 residues. DNA of the CDR3: TGTGCCAGCAGCCCCCGTGACAGGGCCTCCAGCTATGGCTACACCTTC. Its protein product is CASSPRDRASSYGYTF.

The gene calls are TRBV6-5 and TRBJ2-1; D call uncertain. From germline, CDR1 is MNHEY and CDR2 SVGAGI. Trimming pared 6 bases from V and 7 bases from J, leaving 7 bases between. This CDR3 spans 11 amino acids. The CDR3 spells CASSRRNEQFF. The CDR3 DNA follows: TGTGCCAGCAGCCGAAGGAATGAGCAGTTCTTC.

This sequence joins TRBV21-1 and TRBJ2-7; the DNA was not used to check the table's D call, TRBD2. TRBV21-1 is reported as a pseudogene. The CDR3 extends over 18 amino acids. In DNA, the CDR3 is TGTGCCAGCAGCCAAAGGTCCCTAGCGGGGGGGCGGTCCTACGAGCAGTACGTC. It specifies CASSQRSLAGGRSYEQYV.

The chain employs TRBV16 and TRBJ2-3; D is ambiguous. CDR1 is KGHSY, CDR2 FQNENV, per germline. Trimming shortened V by 2 bases and J by 5 bases, and 11 bases separated the two germline ends. The CDR3 contains 14 residues. DNA for the CDR3: TGTGCCAGCAGCCAACTACTCGCGCGAGATACGCAGTATTTT. Amino acid sequence: CASSQLLARDTQYF.

The V gene is TRBV5-4, the J gene TRBJ2-3; D ambiguous. Germline CDR1 is SGHNT and CDR2 is YYREEE (reference sequence). This CDR3 is 15 amino acids long. V shed 5 bases and J shed 0 bases, with 13 bases lying between them. This CDR3 is CASSPGVSSTDTQYF. In nucleotides, the CDR3 is TGTGCCAGCAGTCCGGGTGTCTCTAGCACAGATACGCAGTATTTT. The full variable domain, rest sourced from reference TRBV5-4 and TRBJ2-3, is ETGVTQSPTHLIKTRGQQVTLRCSSQSGHNTVSWYQQALGQGPQFIFQYYREEENGRGNFPPRFSGLQFPNYSSELNVNALELDDSALYLCASSPGVSSTDTQYFGPGTRLTVL.

The CDR3 region has the DNA TGTGCCAGCAACGGACAGTATTTCTCCTATGGCTACACCTTC. It specifies CASNGQYFSYGYTF. The gene calls are TRBV2 and TRBJ1-2, with D perhaps matching TRBD1 (6 bases). The CDR3 is 14 amino acids. Trimming shortened V by 7 bases and J by 4 bases, and 16 bases separated the two germline ends. Germline CDR1 and CDR2: SNHLY and FYNNEI.

The rearrangement joins TRBV19 to TRBJ2-2; 8 bases map to TRBD1. The CDR3 is made up of 15 amino acids. After removal of 7 bases from V and 4 bases from J, the junction contained 8 bases not matched to a gene. Germline assignment: CDR1 LNHDA and CDR2 SQIVND (reference sequence). The CDR3 DNA is TGTGCCAGTAAGGGGACAGGTTCGGGCACCGGGGAGCTGTTTTTT. Its protein is CASKGTGSGTGELFF.

The rearrangement uses TRBV18 and TRBJ1-3, with TRBD1 identical over 7 bases. Losses at the gene ends were 5 bases for V and 3 bases for J; bases not matched to a gene: 4. This CDR3 is 14 amino acids long. Germline lookup yields CDR1 KGHSH and CDR2 LQKENI. The DNA of the CDR3 is TGTGCCAGCTCATCTACAGGGGATGGAAACACCATATATTTT. Translated: CASSSTGDGNTIYF.

In this sample, this clone turned up a few times. The genes are TRBV7-8 and TRBJ1-5, with 7 bases fitting TRBD1. Germline CDR1 reads SGHVS; CDR2 reads FQNEAQ. The length of the CDR3 is 15 residues. The J segment lost 3 bases and the V segment lost 3 bases, leaving 5 bases of the junction unmatched. The CDR3 bases are TGTGCCAGCAGCTTTAGAGGGGGCCCCAATCAGCCCCAGCATTTT. Protein sequence: CASSFRGGPNQPQHF. Full variable domain (rest looked up from reference TRBV7-8 and TRBJ1-5): GAGVSQSPRYKVAKRGQDVALRCDPISGHVSLFWYQQALGQGPEFLTYFQNEAQLDKSGLPSDRFFAERPEGSVSTLKIQRTQQEDSAVYLCASSFRGGPNQPQHFGDGTRLSIL.

The rearrangement joins TRBV20-1 to TRBJ1-2, with a tentative D call TRBD1 (6 bases). V was pared by 3 bases and J by 7 bases, with 15 bases between. Germline values: CDR1 DFQATT, CDR2 SNEGSKA (reference sequence). The CDR3 has 13 residues. Here the CDR3 DNA reads TGCAGTGCTAGTCTACGGGGGGCGGTTGGCTACACCTTC. It encodes CSASLRGAVGYTF.

This clone was found a few times. The chain uses TRBV7-2 and TRBJ2-5; TRBD1 agrees at 10 bases. The length of the CDR3 is 16 residues. The V and J ends lost 4 bases and 4 bases, in that order; junction bases with no gene match: 9. From germline, CDR1 is SGHTA and CDR2 FQGNSA. CDR3 loop: CASSSRDRGRGETQYF. CDR3 in DNA: TGTGCCAGCAGCTCCCGGGACAGGGGAAGGGGAGAGACCCAGTACTTC.

V and J are TRBV12-3 or TRBV12-4 and TRBJ1-3; possibly TRBD1 for D (5 bases). V lost 8 bases, J lost 3 bases, and 8 bases lay in between. The CDR3 runs to 12 residues. DNA for the CDR3: TGTGCCAGCCGGGGGGTTGGAAACACCATATATTTT. It is translated as CASRGVGNTIYF.

This sequence joins TRBV12-5 and TRBJ1-4, with TRBD1 matching over 7 bases. Germline CDR1 reads LGHNT; CDR2 reads FRNRAP. With V trimmed by 1 base and J by 11 bases, 10 bases remained unmatched. The CDR3 has 15 amino acids. In nucleotides, the CDR3 is TGTGCTAGTGGTTTGGCAACAGGGGCGGTAGGGAAACTGTTTTTT. Protein: CASGLATGAVGKLFF.

The genes are TRBV30 and TRBJ1-1, with a weak D call TRBD1 (5 bases). This CDR3 has 14 amino acids. Trimming took 2 bases from V and 1 from J, leaving 11 bases between them. Germline V lookup: CDR1 GTSNPN, CDR2 SVGIG (reference sequence). Here the CDR3 reads CAWSKDRGNTEAFF. DNA of the CDR3: TGTGCCTGGAGTAAAGATAGGGGGAACACTGAAGCTTTCTTT. Using reference TRBV30 and TRBJ1-1 for the parts outside the CDR3, the full variable domain is SQTIHQWPATLVQPVGSPLSLECTVEGTSNPNLYWYRQAAGRGLQLLFYSVGIGQISSEVPQNLSASRPQDRQFILSSKKLLLSDSGFYLCAWSKDRGNTEAFFGQGTRLTVV.

The V and J genes are TRBV19 and TRBJ1-5; D unresolved. V was cut by 6 bases and J by 4 bases, with 10 bases left in between. Germline V gene sequence: CDR1 LNHDA, CDR2 SQIVND (reference sequence). The CDR3 is 13 residues long. The CDR3 DNA follows: TGTGCCAGTAGAGGCTCACTAAATCAGCCCCAGCATTTT. Protein sequence: CASRGSLNQPQHF.

For the CDR3, the DNA is TGTGCCAGCAGTGAAGCCCCAGGGGGGGGCCCGTACTTC. As protein: CASSEAPGGGPYF. J is TRBJ2-5 and V is TRBV6-1, with D perhaps given as TRBD1 or TRBD2 (7 bases each). This CDR3 region has 13 residues. Germline values: CDR1 MNHNS, CDR2 SASEGT. Deletions cut 0 bases from V and 13 bases from J, with 15 bases between.

The V gene is TRBV7-3, the J gene TRBJ1-1; D may be TRBD1 (5 bases). Trimming pared 1 base from V and 4 bases from J, leaving 7 bases between. Germline CDR1 SGHTA, CDR2 FQGTGA. The CDR3 covers 13 residues. This CDR3 reads CASSLKGATEAFF. CDR3 sequence (DNA): TGTGCCAGCAGCTTAAAAGGGGCCACTGAAGCTTTCTTT.

J is TRBJ1-2 and V is TRBV28, with a tentative D call TRBD1 (5 bases). This CDR3 region has 15 residues. V lost 1 base to trimming and J lost 6 bases, with 15 bases between them. Per germline, CDR1 MDHEN and CDR2 SYDVKM. The CDR3 DNA reads as TGTGCCAGCAGTTTATCTCAGGGCCCTGGGAATGGCTACACCTTC. Its translation is CASSLSQGPGNGYTF.

V usage is TRBV3-1 (or the pseudogene TRBV3-2) and J usage is TRBJ2-4, with 7 bases aligning to TRBD1. The V gene end was trimmed by 2 bases and the J gene end by 8 bases; junction bases not matched to a gene: 9. Looked up from germline, CDR1 is LGHDT and CDR2 is YNNKEL (reference sequence). The CDR3 extends over 15 amino acids. The CDR3 sequence: CASSQHRGQEDIQYF. In DNA, the CDR3 is TGTGCCAGCAGCCAACACAGGGGTCAGGAGGACATTCAGTACTTC.

J is TRBJ2-5 and V is TRBV4-3; 8 bases are a match to TRBD2. In germline, CDR1 is LGHNA, CDR2 YSLEER. The CDR3 extends over 14 amino acids. Trimming at V came to 3 bases and at J to 3 bases, leaving 3 bases not matched to a gene. The CDR3 spells CASSQRGAEETQYF. CDR3 nucleotides: TGCGCCAGCAGCCAGCGGGGGGCCGAAGAGACCCAGTACTTC.

The chain is built from TRBV5-1 and TRBJ2-2; D assignment may be TRBD1 or TRBD2 (5 bases each). Germline V gives CDR1 SGHRS, CDR2 YFSETQ. Trimming pared 7 bases from V and 2 bases from J, leaving 15 bases between. CDR3 length: 15 residues. CDR3 residues: CASYPGAGNTGELFF. In nucleotides, the CDR3 is TGCGCCAGCTATCCCGGGGCGGGTAACACCGGGGAGCTGTTTTTT.

This rearrangement joins TRBV12-5 to TRBJ2-4; D is perhaps TRBD2 (5 bases). CDR1 is LGHNT, CDR2 FRNRAP, per germline. The CDR3 is made up of 16 amino acids. The V and J ends lost 3 bases and 3 bases respectively, with 15 bases between them. In DNA, the CDR3 is TGTGCTAGTGGTTTTGGCCTCGTTGGAGGCAAAAACATTCAGTACTTC. It yields the protein CASGFGLVGGKNIQYF.

The chain has TRBV12-3 or TRBV12-4 and TRBJ1-6; the D is unclear. V lost 6 bases and J 8 bases, leaving 8 bases between the germline ends. The CDR3 has 12 amino acids. This CDR3 reads CASSWGDSPLHF. The CDR3 DNA reads TGTGCCAGCAGCTGGGGTGATTCACCCCTCCACTTT.